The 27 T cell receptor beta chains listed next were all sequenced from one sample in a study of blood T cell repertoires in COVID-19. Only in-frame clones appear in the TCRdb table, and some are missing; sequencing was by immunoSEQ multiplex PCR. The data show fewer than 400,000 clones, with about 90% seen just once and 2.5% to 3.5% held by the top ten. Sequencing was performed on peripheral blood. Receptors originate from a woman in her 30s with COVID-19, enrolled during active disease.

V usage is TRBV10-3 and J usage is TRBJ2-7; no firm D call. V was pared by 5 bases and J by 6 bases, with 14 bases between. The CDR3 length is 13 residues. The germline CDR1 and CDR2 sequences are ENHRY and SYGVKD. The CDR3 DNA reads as TGTGCCATCAGTAGTCCCGGTCACTCCGAGCAGTACTTC. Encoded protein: CAISSPGHSEQYF.

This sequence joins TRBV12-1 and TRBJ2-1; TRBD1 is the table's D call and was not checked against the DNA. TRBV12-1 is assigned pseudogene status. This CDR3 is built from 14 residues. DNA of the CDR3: TGTGCCAGCAGCCTAGGGGCAGACTACAATGAGCAGTTCTTC. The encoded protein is CASSLGADYNEQFF.

The CDR3 nucleotides read TGTGCCAGCAGCTGGGGACAGGGGGCGGATTCAGCTTTCTTT. As protein: CASSWGQGADSAFF. The J gene is TRBJ1-1, the V gene TRBV5-8; 12 bases align to TRBD1. The CDR3 consists of 14 residues. Germline V gene sequence: CDR1 SGHTS, CDR2 YDEGEE. The V and J ends lost 3 bases and 10 bases, in that order; junction bases with no gene match: 7.

Here the CDR3 reads CASSPRGEAGYTF. DNA of the CDR3: TGTGCCAGCAGTCCGAGAGGGGAGGCTGGCTACACCTTC. The chain carries TRBV25-1 and TRBJ1-2; maybe TRBD1 (5 bases). V dropped 5 bases and J dropped 7 bases, with 14 bases sitting between them. The length of the CDR3 is 13 residues. Per germline, CDR1 MGHDK and CDR2 SYGVNS.

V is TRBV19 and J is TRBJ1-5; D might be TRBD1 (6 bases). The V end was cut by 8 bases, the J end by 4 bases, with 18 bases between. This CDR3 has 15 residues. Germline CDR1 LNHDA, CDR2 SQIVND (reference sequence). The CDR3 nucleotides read TGTGCCAGTTGGGCGGGGGCGCGGACTAATCAGCCCCAGCATTTT. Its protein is CASWAGARTNQPQHF.

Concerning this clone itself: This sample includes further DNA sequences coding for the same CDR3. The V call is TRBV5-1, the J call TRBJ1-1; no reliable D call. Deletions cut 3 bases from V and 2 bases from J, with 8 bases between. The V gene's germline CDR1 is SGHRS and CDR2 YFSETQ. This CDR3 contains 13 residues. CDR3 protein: CASSSRVNTEAFF. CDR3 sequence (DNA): TGCGCCAGCAGCTCCCGGGTCAACACTGAAGCTTTCTTT.

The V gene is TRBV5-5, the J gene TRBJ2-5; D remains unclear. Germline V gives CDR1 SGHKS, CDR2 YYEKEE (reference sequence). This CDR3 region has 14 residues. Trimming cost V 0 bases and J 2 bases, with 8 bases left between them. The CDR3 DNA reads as TGTGCCAGCAGCTTGGTTGGCCAGCAAGAGACCCAGTACTTC. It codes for CASSLVGQQETQYF.

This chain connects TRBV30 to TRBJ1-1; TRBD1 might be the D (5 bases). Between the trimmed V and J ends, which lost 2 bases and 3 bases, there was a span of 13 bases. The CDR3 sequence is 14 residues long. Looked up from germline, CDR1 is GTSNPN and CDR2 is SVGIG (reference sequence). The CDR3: CAWSWAGVDTEAFF. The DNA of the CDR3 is TGTGCCTGGAGTTGGGCGGGGGTAGACACTGAAGCTTTCTTT. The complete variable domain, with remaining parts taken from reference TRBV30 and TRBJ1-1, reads SQTIHQWPATLVQPVGSPLSLECTVEGTSNPNLYWYRQAAGRGLQLLFYSVGIGQISSEVPQNLSASRPQDRQFILSSKKLLLSDSGFYLCAWSWAGVDTEAFFGQGTRLTVV.

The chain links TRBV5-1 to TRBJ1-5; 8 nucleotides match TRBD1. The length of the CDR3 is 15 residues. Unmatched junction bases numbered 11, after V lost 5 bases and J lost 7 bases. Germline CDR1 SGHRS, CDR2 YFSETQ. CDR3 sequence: CASSRTGQESQPQHF. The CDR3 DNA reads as TGCGCCAGCAGTCGGACAGGGCAAGAAAGCCAGCCCCAGCATTTT.

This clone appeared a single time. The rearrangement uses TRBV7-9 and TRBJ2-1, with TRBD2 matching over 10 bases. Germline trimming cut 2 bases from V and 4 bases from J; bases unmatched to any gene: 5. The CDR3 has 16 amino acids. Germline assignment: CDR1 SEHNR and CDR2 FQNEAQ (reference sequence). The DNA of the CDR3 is TGTGCCAGCAGCTTAACTAGCGGGGCGCCTTACAATGAGCAGTTCTTC. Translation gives CASSLTSGAPYNEQFF. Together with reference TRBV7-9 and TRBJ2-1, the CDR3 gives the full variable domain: DTGVSQNPRHKITKRGQNVTFRCDPISEHNRLYWYRQTLGQGPEFLTYFQNEAQLEKSRLLSDRFSAERPKGSFSTLEIQRTEQGDSAMYLCASSLTSGAPYNEQFFGPGTRLTVL.

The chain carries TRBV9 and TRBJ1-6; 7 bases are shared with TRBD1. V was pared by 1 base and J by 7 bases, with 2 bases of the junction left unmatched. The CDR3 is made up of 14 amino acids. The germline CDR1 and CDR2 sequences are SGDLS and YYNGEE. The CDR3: CASSVTGENSPLHF. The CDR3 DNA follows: TGTGCCAGCAGCGTAACAGGGGAGAATTCACCCCTCCACTTT.

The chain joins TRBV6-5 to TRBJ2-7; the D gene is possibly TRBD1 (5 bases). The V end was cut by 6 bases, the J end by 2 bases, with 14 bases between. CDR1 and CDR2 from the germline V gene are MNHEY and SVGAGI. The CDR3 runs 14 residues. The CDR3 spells CASSYIDSPYEQYF. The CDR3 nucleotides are TGTGCCAGCAGCTACATAGACAGTCCCTACGAGCAGTACTTC.

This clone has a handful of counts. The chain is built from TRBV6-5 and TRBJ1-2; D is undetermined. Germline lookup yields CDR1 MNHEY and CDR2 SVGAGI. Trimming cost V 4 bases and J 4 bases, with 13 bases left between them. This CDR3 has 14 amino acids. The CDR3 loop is CASSWTGPGYGYTF. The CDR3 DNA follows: TGTGCCAGCAGTTGGACTGGGCCTGGCTATGGCTACACCTTC.

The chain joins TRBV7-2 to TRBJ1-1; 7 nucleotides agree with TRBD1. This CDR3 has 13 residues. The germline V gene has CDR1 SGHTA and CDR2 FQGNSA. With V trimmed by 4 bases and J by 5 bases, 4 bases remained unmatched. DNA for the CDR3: TGTGCCAGCAGCTACCGACAGGGTACTGAAGCTTTCTTT. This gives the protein CASSYRQGTEAFF.

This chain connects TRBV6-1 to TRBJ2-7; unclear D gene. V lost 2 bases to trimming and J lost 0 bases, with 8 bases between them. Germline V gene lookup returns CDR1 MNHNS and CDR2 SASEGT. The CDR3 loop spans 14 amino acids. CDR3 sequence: CASSESPFSYEQYF. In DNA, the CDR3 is TGTGCCAGCAGTGAATCTCCCTTCTCCTACGAGCAGTACTTC.

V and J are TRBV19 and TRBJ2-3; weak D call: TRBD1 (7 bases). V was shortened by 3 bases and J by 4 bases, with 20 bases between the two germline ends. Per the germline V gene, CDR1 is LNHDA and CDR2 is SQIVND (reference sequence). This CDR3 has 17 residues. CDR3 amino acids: CASSIPTTDREADTQYF. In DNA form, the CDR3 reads TGTGCCAGTAGTATCCCTACTACCGACAGGGAGGCAGATACGCAGTATTTT.

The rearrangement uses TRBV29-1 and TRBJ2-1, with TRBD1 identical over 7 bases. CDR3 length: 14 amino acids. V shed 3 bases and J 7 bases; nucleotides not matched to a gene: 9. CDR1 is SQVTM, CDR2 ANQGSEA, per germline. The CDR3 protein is CSVDPDRARNEQFF. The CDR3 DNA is TGCAGCGTTGACCCCGACAGGGCCCGTAATGAGCAGTTCTTC.

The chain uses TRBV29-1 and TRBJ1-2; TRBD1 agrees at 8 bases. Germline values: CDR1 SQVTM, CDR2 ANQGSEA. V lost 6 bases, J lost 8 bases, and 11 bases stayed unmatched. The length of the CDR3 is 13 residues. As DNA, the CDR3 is TGCAGCGTGAAACAGGGGGTGCCAGGAGGCTACACCTTC. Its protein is CSVKQGVPGGYTF.

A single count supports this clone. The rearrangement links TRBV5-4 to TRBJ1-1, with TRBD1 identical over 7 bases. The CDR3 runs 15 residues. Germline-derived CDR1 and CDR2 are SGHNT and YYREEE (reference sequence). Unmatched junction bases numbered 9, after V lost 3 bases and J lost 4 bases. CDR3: CASSSSGTVSTEAFF. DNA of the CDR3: TGTGCCAGCAGCTCTTCCGGGACAGTTAGCACTGAAGCTTTCTTT.

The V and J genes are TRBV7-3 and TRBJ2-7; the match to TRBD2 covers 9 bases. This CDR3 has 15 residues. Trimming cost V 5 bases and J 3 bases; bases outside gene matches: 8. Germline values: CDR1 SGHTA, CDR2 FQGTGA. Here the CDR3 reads CASSPGLAGYYEQYF. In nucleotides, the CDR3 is TGTGCCAGCAGCCCGGGCCTAGCGGGATACTACGAGCAGTACTTC.

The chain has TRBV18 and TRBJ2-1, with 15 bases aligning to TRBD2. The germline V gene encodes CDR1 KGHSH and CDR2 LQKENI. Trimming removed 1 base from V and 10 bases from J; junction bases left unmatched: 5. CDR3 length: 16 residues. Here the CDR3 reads CASSPRGTSGRWEQFF. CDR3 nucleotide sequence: TGTGCCAGCTCACCACGAGGGACTAGCGGGAGGTGGGAGCAGTTCTTC.

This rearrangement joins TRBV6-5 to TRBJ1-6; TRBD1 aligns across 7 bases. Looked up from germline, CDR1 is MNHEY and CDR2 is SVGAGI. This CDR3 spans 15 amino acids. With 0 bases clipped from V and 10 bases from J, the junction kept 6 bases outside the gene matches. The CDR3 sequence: CASSYSDRRDSPLHF. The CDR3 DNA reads TGTGCCAGCAGTTACTCGGACAGGAGGGACTCACCCCTCCACTTT.

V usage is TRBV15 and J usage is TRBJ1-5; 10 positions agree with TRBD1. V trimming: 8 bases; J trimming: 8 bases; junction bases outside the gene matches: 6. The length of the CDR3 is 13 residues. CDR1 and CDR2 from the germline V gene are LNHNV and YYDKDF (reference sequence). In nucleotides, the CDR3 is TGTGCCACCGGGACAGGGGATACTGAGCCCCAGCATTTT. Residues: CATGTGDTEPQHF.

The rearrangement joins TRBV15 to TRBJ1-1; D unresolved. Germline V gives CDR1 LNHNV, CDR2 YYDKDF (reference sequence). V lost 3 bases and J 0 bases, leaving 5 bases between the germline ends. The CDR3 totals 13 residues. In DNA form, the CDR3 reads TGTGCCACCAGCAGCGGGGTGAACACTGAAGCTTTCTTT. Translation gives CATSSGVNTEAFF.

In nucleotides, the CDR3 is TGTGCCAGCAGCTTTACAGGAGACCAGCCCCAGCATTTT. Its protein product is CASSFTGDQPQHF. This rearrangement joins TRBV5-8 to TRBJ1-5; tentatively, D is TRBD1 (5 bases). The V gene's germline CDR1 is SGHTS and CDR2 YDEGEE. This CDR3 region has 13 residues. The V gene lost 2 bases and the J gene lost 7 bases, with 10 bases spanning the gap. Looking up the rest from reference TRBV5-8 and TRBJ1-5 gives the full variable domain: EAGVTQSPTHLIKTRGQQATLRCSPISGHTSVYWYQQALGLGLQFLLWYDEGEERNRGNFPPRFSGRQFPNYSSELNVNALELEDSALYLCASSFTGDQPQHFGDGTRLSIL.

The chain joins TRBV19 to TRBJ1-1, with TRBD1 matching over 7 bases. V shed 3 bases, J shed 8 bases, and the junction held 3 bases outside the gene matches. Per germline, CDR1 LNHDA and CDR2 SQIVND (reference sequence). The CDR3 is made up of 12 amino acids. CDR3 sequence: CASSMGTEEAFF. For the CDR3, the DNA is TGTGCCAGTAGTATGGGGACAGAGGAAGCTTTCTTT.

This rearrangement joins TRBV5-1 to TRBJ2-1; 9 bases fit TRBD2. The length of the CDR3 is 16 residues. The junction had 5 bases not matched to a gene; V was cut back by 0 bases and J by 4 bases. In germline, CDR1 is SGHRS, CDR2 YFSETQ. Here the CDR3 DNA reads TGCGCCAGCAGCTTGGATTACCTAGCGGGATACAATGAGCAGTTCTTC. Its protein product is CASSLDYLAGYNEQFF. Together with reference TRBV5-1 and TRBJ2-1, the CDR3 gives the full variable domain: KAGVTQTPRYLIKTRGQQVTLSCSPISGHRSVSWYQQTPGQGLQFLFEYFSETQRNKGNFPGRFSGRQFSNSRSEMNVSTLELGDSALYLCASSLDYLAGYNEQFFGPGTRLTVL.